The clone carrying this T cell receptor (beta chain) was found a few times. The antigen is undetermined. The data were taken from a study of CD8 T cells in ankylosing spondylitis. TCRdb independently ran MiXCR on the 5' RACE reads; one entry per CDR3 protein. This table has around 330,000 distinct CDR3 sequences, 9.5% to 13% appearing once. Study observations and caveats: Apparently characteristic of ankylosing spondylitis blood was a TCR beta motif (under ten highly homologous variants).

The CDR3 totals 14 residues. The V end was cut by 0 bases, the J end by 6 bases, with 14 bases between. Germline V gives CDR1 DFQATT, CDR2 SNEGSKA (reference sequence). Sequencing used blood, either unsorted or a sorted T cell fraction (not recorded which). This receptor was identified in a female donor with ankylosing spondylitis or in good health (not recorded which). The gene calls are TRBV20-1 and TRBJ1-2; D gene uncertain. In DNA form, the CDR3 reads TGCAGTGCTAGAGATCGAGTGGGGTTGGATGGCTACACCTTC. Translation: CSARDRVGLDGYTF.